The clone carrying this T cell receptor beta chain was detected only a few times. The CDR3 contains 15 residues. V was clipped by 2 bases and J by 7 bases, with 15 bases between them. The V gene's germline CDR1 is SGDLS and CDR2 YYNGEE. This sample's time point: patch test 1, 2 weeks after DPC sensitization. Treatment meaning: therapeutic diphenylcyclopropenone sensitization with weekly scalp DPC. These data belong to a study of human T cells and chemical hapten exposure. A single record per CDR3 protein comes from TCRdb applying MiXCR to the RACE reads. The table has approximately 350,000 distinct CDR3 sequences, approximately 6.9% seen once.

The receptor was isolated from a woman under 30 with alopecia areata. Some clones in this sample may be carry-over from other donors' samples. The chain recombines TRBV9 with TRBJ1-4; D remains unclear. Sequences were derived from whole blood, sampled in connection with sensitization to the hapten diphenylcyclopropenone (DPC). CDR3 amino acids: CASSVEHSRGEKLFF. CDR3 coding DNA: TGTGCCAGCAGCGTCGAACACTCCCGGGGTGAAAAACTGTTTTTT.